The 10 T cell receptor beta chains below come from one sample, sequenced in a study of blood T cell repertoires in COVID-19. Measured with immunoSEQ multiplex PCR; TCRdb has only the in-frame clones, and not every one. The table includes 220,000 or so clones, approximately 90% detected once. Input material: peripheral blood. Receptors were obtained from a man aged 55 to 70 with COVID-19, enrolled during active disease.

This chain joins TRBV6-2 or TRBV6-3 and TRBJ1-2; TRBD1 matches 11 bases. The V gene's germline CDR1 is MNHEY and CDR2 SVGEGT. This CDR3 spans 15 amino acids. Germline trimming cut 2 bases from V and 3 bases from J; bases unmatched to any gene: 2. CDR3 in amino acids: CASSYQGQGDYGYTF. In DNA form, the CDR3 reads TGTGCCAGCAGTTACCAGGGACAGGGGGACTATGGCTACACCTTC.

V is TRBV6-2 or TRBV6-3 and J is TRBJ1-4; TRBD1 aligns across 8 bases. The CDR3 runs 18 residues. Germline trimming cut 6 bases from V and 4 bases from J; bases unmatched to any gene: 16. Looked up from germline, CDR1 is MNHEY and CDR2 is SVGEGT. For the CDR3, the DNA is TGTGCCAGCAGCAGGGCCGGACAGGGTATCGGTAGTAATGAAAAACTGTTTTTT. It specifies CASSRAGQGIGSNEKLFF.

The J gene is TRBJ1-5, the V gene TRBV6-1; no reliable D call. The germline V gene encodes CDR1 MNHNS and CDR2 SASEGT. The ends were cut back, 2 bases at V and 2 bases at J, with 10 bases in the middle. The CDR3 spans 15 residues. The CDR3 nucleotides are TGTGCCAGCAGTGAATTCAACGGGGGCAATCAGCCCCAGCATTTT. Its protein product is CASSEFNGGNQPQHF.

This chain connects TRBV5-1 to TRBJ1-6; 9 nucleotides agree with TRBD1. Germline-derived CDR1 and CDR2 are SGHRS and YFSETQ. The V gene end was trimmed by 3 bases and the J gene end by 7 bases; junction bases not matched to a gene: 2. This CDR3 region has 14 residues. The CDR3 sequence: CASSSQGANSPLHF. The CDR3 DNA sequence: TGCGCCAGCAGCTCACAGGGGGCGAATTCACCCCTCCACTTT.

The chain links TRBV6-2 or TRBV6-3 to TRBJ1-1; 9 nucleotides line up with TRBD1. Germline V CDR1 and CDR2: MNHEY, SVGEGT. This CDR3 has 16 residues. V shed 2 bases, J shed 2 bases, and the junction held 6 bases outside the gene matches. The DNA of the CDR3 is TGTGCCAGCAGTTACCCCACAGGGGGCATAAACACTGAAGCTTTCTTT. Its protein is CASSYPTGGINTEAFF.

This clone was recorded only once. V and J are TRBV21-1 and TRBJ1-5; the D call TRBD1 from the table was never checked on the DNA. TRBV21-1 has pseudogene status. This CDR3 is 16 amino acids long. In DNA form, the CDR3 reads TGTGCCAGCAGCACCCCCCCCTGGGCTTATCGAAGGCCCCAGCATTTT. Translated: CASSTPPWAYRRPQHF.

This chain connects TRBV30 to TRBJ2-5; 13 bases fit TRBD2. This CDR3 has 16 amino acids. J gave up 1 base and V 4 bases, and 6 bases lay outside the gene matches. Germline V CDR1 and CDR2: GTSNPN, SVGIG (reference sequence). This chain's CDR3 is CAWTGLAGSSQETQYF. CDR3 bases: TGTGCCTGGACGGGACTAGCGGGAAGCAGCCAAGAGACCCAGTACTTC.

The chain joins TRBV5-1 to TRBJ2-1; 9 nucleotides agree with TRBD1. CDR3 length equals 14 residues. The V segment lost 2 bases and the J segment 6 bases; nucleotides outside the gene matches: 3. The V gene's germline CDR1 is SGHRS and CDR2 YFSETQ. The DNA of the CDR3 is TGCGCCAGCAGCTTCGGACAGGGGTTCAATGAGCAGTTCTTC. Its translation: CASSFGQGFNEQFF.

The J gene is TRBJ2-1, the V gene TRBV11-1, with D possibly TRBD1 on 6 matching bases. The CDR3 is made up of 16 amino acids. V was pared by 5 bases and J by 10 bases, with 24 bases between. Per the germline V gene, CDR1 is SGHAT and CDR2 is FQDESV (reference sequence). The CDR3 reads CASSVKGDRRAYEQFF. CDR3 in DNA: TGTGCCAGCAGCGTAAAGGGGGACCGGCGAGCATACGAGCAGTTCTTC.

The chain joins TRBV19 to TRBJ1-5; 8 bases are shared with TRBD1. The CDR3 extends over 16 amino acids. Trimming cost V 4 bases and J 4 bases; bases outside gene matches: 9. Germline V gives CDR1 LNHDA, CDR2 SQIVND (reference sequence). In DNA, the CDR3 is TGTGCCAGTAGTAGTATCGACAGGGGCGGGAATCAGCCCCAGCATTTT. Amino acid sequence: CASSSIDRGGNQPQHF.